Presented here are 20 T cell receptor beta chains from one specimen sequenced in a study of shared clonotypes between healthy human individuals. TCRdb's copy holds only in-frame clones and misses some; the assay was immunoSEQ multiplex PCR. Seen here are some 650,000 clones, roughly 97% observed once, and the top ten hold 0.057%. Sequencing used naive CD4+ T cells sorted from blood. Subset here: CD45RA+ positively selected. The receptors were sampled from a woman in her twenties or thirties in good health.

This clone was recorded only once. This rearrangement joins TRBV2 to TRBJ1-3; tentatively, D is TRBD1 (6 bases). V lost 6 bases and J 0 bases, leaving 15 bases between the germline ends. In germline, CDR1 is SNHLY, CDR2 FYNNEI. CDR3 size: 16 residues. CDR3: CASSVQGLSSGNTIYF. CDR3 DNA: TGTGCCAGCAGCGTACAGGGCTTGAGCTCTGGAAACACCATATATTTT.

The V and J genes are TRBV28 and TRBJ2-1; perhaps TRBD1 as D (6 bases). Germline CDR1 is MDHEN and CDR2 is SYDVKM. CDR3 length equals 14 residues. V lost 8 bases and J 3 bases, leaving 14 bases between the germline ends. This CDR3 reads CASLPGDHYNEQFF. CDR3 coding DNA: TGTGCCAGCCTCCCAGGGGACCACTACAATGAGCAGTTCTTC.

This rearrangement joins TRBV9 to TRBJ2-1; TRBD2 aligns across 7 bases. Germline-derived CDR1 and CDR2 are SGDLS and YYNGEE. The CDR3 runs to 15 residues. The ends lost 3 bases at V and 1 base at J; junction bases unmatched: 4. The CDR3 nucleotides are TGTGCCAGCAGCGCAGCGGGAAATTCCTACAATGAGCAGTTCTTC. Translation gives CASSAAGNSYNEQFF.

The chain has TRBV18 and TRBJ2-5, with D tentatively TRBD1 (5 bases). V lost 3 bases to trimming and J lost 1 base, with 6 bases between them. The CDR3 loop spans 13 amino acids. Looked up from germline, CDR1 is KGHSH and CDR2 is LQKENI. The DNA for the CDR3 is TGTGCCAGCTCACCGACAGTCCAAGAGACCCAGTACTTC. Translating it yields CASSPTVQETQYF.

V usage is TRBV11-3 and J usage is TRBJ2-1; tentative D call: TRBD2 (5 bases). The germline V gene encodes CDR1 SGHNT and CDR2 YENEEA. The CDR3 spans 13 residues. Trimming cost V 3 bases and J 5 bases, with 8 bases left between them. CDR3 region: CASSFGADNEQFF. The CDR3 region has the DNA TGTGCCAGCAGCTTTGGAGCGGACAATGAGCAGTTCTTC. Full variable domain (outside the CDR3, taken from reference TRBV11-3 and TRBJ2-1): EAGVVQSPRYKIIEKKQPVAFWCNPISGHNTLYWYLQNLGQGPELLIRYENEEAVDDSQLPKDRFSAERLKGVDSTLKIQPAELGDSAVYLCASSFGADNEQFFGPGTRLTVL.

The J gene is TRBJ2-7, the V gene TRBV5-4; D is possibly TRBD2 (6 bases). The V gene's germline CDR1 is SGHNT and CDR2 YYREEE (reference sequence). CDR3 size: 15 residues. Trimming removed 0 bases from V and 4 bases from J, with 14 bases in between. CDR3 sequence reads: CASSLVGGAGYEQYF. Written as DNA, the CDR3 is TGTGCCAGCAGCTTGGTAGGAGGGGCTGGGTACGAGCAGTACTTC.

The gene calls are TRBV5-1 and TRBJ2-2; D perhaps matches TRBD1 (5 bases). The germline V and J ends were trimmed by 2 bases and 3 bases, with 11 bases remaining between them. The CDR3 totals 15 residues. Germline CDR1 is SGHRS and CDR2 is YFSETQ. The CDR3 DNA follows: TGCGCCAGCAGCTTTTATGGGGCACACACCGGGGAGCTGTTTTTT. Amino acids: CASSFYGAHTGELFF.

This CDR3 is CASRLNRGSSYEQYF. In nucleotides, the CDR3 is TGTGCCAGCAGGTTAAACAGGGGGAGCTCCTACGAGCAGTACTTC. The V gene is TRBV28, the J gene TRBJ2-7; 8 nucleotides agree with TRBD1. From germline, CDR1 is MDHEN and CDR2 SYDVKM. Germline trimming cut 6 bases from V and 0 bases from J; bases unmatched to any gene: 7. CDR3 length: 15 residues.

The gene calls are TRBV7-9 and TRBJ2-1; D remains unclear. The V end was cut by 5 bases, the J end by 12 bases, with 11 bases between. From germline, CDR1 is SEHNR and CDR2 FQNEAQ (reference sequence). The CDR3 contains 11 residues. The CDR3 DNA reads as TGTGCCAGCAGCACGGGTCCCTTGCAGTTCTTC. Protein product: CASSTGPLQFF. The variable domain in full, completed from reference TRBV7-9 and TRBJ2-1, reads DTGVSQNPRHKITKRGQNVTFRCDPISEHNRLYWYRQTLGQGPEFLTYFQNEAQLEKSRLLSDRFSAERPKGSFSTLEIQRTEQGDSAMYLCASSTGPLQFFGPGTRLTVL.

The chain recombines TRBV5-1 with TRBJ1-1; D remains unclear. The CDR3 totals 13 residues. Trimming removed 1 base at V and 4 bases at J, with 8 bases between. Germline loops: CDR1 SGHRS, CDR2 YFSETQ. The CDR3, as DNA: TGCGCCAGCAGCTTGATTGACGGCACTGAAGCTTTCTTT. This codes for CASSLIDGTEAFF.

The J gene is TRBJ1-5, the V gene TRBV2, with a possible D match to TRBD1 (6 bases). There are 13 residues in the CDR3. The V end was cut by 7 bases, the J end by 4 bases, with 11 bases between. Germline assignment: CDR1 SNHLY and CDR2 FYNNEI. The CDR3 protein is CASTDRKNQPQHF. CDR3 DNA sequence: TGTGCCAGCACCGACAGGAAGAATCAGCCCCAGCATTTT.

The gene calls are TRBV12-5 and TRBJ1-5; 9 bases align to TRBD1. This CDR3 is 15 amino acids long. The germline V gene encodes CDR1 LGHNT and CDR2 FRNRAP. V shed 5 bases and J 3 bases; nucleotides not matched to a gene: 5. The CDR3 is CASGGDRAINQPQHF. DNA for the CDR3: TGTGCTAGTGGTGGGGACAGGGCGATCAATCAGCCCCAGCATTTT.

This chain joins TRBV15 and TRBJ2-5, with no clear D. Trimming cost V 0 bases and J 3 bases, with 8 bases left between them. Per the germline V gene, CDR1 is LNHNV and CDR2 is YYDKDF (reference sequence). The CDR3 extends over 14 amino acids. The CDR3 nucleotides read TGTGCCACCAGCAGAGATCGTGGAAAAGAGACCCAGTACTTC. Protein product: CATSRDRGKETQYF.

A note on this clone: One end of the junction does not line up with germline, which may come from a read error. This chain uses TRBV7-2 with TRBJ2-2; maybe TRBD2 (5 bases). Germline V gene sequence: CDR1 SGHTA, CDR2 FQGNSA. The CDR3 is made up of 15 amino acids. Here the CDR3 reads CASSGPEIATGELSF. CDR3 nucleotides: TGTGCCAGCAGCGGCCCTGAAATAGCGACCGGGGAGCTGTCTTTT.

The V and J genes are TRBV7-8 and TRBJ2-1; 8 bases are a match to TRBD2. Germline V gives CDR1 SGHVS, CDR2 FQNEAQ. This CDR3 is 15 amino acids long. With 3 bases clipped from V and 7 bases from J, the junction kept 8 bases outside the gene matches. CDR3 DNA: TGTGCCAGCAGCTTGGCGGGAGGATCTGGGAATGAGCAGTTCTTC. Its translation is CASSLAGGSGNEQFF. The full variable domain, rest sourced from reference TRBV7-8 and TRBJ2-1, is GAGVSQSPRYKVAKRGQDVALRCDPISGHVSLFWYQQALGQGPEFLTYFQNEAQLDKSGLPSDRFFAERPEGSVSTLKIQRTQQEDSAVYLCASSLAGGSGNEQFFGPGTRLTVL.

The chain employs TRBV10-2 and TRBJ2-7; D perhaps matches TRBD2 (6 bases). Per germline, CDR1 WSHSY and CDR2 SAAADI. The CDR3 consists of 14 residues. The germline V and J ends were trimmed by 6 bases and 1 base, with 13 bases remaining between them. The CDR3 reads CASRHRETSYEQYF. Here the CDR3 DNA reads TGCGCCAGCAGACATCGGGAGACATCCTACGAGCAGTACTTC.

The chain employs TRBV18 and TRBJ1-4, with 8 bases that match TRBD1. Trimming cost V 2 bases and J 8 bases; bases outside gene matches: 7. The CDR3 is made up of 15 amino acids. CDR1 is KGHSH, CDR2 LQKENI, per germline. CDR3: CASSPGDRRGEKLFF. The CDR3 DNA reads TGTGCCAGCTCACCAGGGGACAGGAGAGGCGAAAAACTGTTTTTT.

The chain carries TRBV7-9 and TRBJ2-2; maybe TRBD2 (6 bases). Trimming removed 5 bases at V and 4 bases at J, with 11 bases between. Looked up from germline, CDR1 is SEHNR and CDR2 is FQNEAQ (reference sequence). The CDR3 extends over 14 amino acids. The CDR3 loop is CASSGDWVTGELFF. CDR3 DNA sequence: TGTGCCAGCAGCGGGGACTGGGTCACCGGGGAGCTGTTTTTT.

DNA of the CDR3: TGTGCCAGCAGTTCCCCCTCCCAGGAGTACGAGCAGTACTTC. It specifies CASSSPSQEYEQYF. The chain couples TRBV28 to TRBJ2-7; unclear D gene. This CDR3 comprises 14 residues. The germline V gene has CDR1 MDHEN and CDR2 SYDVKM. Trimming left V 4 bases short and J 4 bases short, with 14 bases between.

This clone was seen once. The chain combines TRBV5-1 with TRBJ2-5; possible D gene TRBD1, 8 bases. The J call is uncertain, as TRBJ2-7 better fits the DNA end. The CDR3 is 13 residues long. Germline V gene lookup returns CDR1 SGHRS and CDR2 YFSETQ. CDR3 nucleotide sequence: TGCGCCAGCAGCCCGACAGGGGAGGGCGAGCAGTACTTC. Amino acid sequence: CASSPTGEGEQYF.